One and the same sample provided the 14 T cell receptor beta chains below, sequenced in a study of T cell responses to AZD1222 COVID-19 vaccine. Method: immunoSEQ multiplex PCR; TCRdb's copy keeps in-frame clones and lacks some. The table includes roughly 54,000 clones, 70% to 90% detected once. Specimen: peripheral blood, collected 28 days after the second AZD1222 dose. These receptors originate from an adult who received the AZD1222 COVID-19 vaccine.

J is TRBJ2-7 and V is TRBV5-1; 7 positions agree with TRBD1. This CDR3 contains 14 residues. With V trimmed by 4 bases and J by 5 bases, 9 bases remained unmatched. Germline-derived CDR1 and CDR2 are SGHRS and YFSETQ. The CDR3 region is CASSPGTVMDEQYF. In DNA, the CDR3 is TGCGCCAGCAGCCCGGGGACAGTCATGGACGAGCAGTACTTC.

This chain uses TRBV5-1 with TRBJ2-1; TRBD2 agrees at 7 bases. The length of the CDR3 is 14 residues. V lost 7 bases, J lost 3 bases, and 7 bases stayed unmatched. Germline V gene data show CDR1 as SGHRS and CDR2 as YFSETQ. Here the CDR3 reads CASAPGTNYNEQFF. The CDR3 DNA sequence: TGCGCCAGCGCTCCCGGGACTAACTACAATGAGCAGTTCTTC.

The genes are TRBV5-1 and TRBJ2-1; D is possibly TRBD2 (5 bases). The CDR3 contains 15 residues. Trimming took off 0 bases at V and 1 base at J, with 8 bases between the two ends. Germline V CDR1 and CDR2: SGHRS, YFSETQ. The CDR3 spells CASSLDEGSYNEQFF. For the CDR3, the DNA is TGCGCCAGCAGCTTGGACGAGGGTTCCTACAATGAGCAGTTCTTC.

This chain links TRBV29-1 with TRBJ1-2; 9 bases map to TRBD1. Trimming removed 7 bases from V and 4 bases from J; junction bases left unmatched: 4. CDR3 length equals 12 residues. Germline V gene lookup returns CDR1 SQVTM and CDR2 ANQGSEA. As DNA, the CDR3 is TGCAGCGCTGGACAGGGGACCTATGGCTACACCTTC. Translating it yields CSAGQGTYGYTF.

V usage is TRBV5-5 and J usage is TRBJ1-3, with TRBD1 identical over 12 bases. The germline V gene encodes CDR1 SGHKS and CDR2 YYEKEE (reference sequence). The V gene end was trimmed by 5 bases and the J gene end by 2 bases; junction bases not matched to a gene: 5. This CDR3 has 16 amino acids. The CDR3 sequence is CASRAGTGGTGNTIYF. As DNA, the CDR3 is TGTGCCAGCAGGGCCGGGACAGGGGGCACTGGAAACACCATATATTTT.

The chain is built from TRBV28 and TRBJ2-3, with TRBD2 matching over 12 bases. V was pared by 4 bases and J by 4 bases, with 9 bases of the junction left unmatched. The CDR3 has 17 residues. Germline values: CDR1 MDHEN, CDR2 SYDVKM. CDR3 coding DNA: TGTGCCAGCAGTTCCATGTTACTAGCGGGAGGCGCAGATACGCAGTATTTT. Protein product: CASSSMLLAGGADTQYF.

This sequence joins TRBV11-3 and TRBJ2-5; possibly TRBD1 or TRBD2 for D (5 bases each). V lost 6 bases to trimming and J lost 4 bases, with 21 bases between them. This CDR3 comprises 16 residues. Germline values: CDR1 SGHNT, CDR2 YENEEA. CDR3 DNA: TGTGCCAGCAGTATCTCCGGGACGTCCAAGGGAGAGACCCAGTACTTC. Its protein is CASSISGTSKGETQYF.

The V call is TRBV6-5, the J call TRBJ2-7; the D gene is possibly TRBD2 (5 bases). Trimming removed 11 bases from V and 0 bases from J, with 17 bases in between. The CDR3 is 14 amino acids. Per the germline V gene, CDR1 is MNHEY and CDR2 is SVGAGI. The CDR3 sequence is CAPPGERFSYEQYF. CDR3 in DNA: TGTGCCCCTCCAGGAGAGCGGTTCTCCTACGAGCAGTACTTC.

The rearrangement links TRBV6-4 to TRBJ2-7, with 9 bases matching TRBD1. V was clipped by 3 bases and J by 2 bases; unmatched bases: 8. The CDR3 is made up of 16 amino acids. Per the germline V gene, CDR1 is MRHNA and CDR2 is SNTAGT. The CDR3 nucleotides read TGTGCCAGCAGTGAATCCCGGACAGGGGACCCCTACGAGCAGTACTTC. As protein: CASSESRTGDPYEQYF.

CDR3 loop: CASGFELVGEQYF. DNA for the CDR3: TGTGCTAGTGGTTTCGAACTAGTCGGCGAGCAGTACTTC. The chain has TRBV12-5 and TRBJ2-7; D is possibly TRBD2 (5 bases). From germline, CDR1 is LGHNT and CDR2 FRNRAP. Trimming cost V 3 bases and J 6 bases, with 12 bases left between them. The CDR3 loop spans 13 amino acids. The full variable domain, with the rest looked up from reference TRBV12-5 and TRBJ2-7, is DARVTQTPRHKVTEMGQEVTMRCQPILGHNTVFWYRQTMMQGLELLAYFRNRAPLDDSGMPKDRFSAEMPDATLATLKIQPSEPRDSAVYFCASGFELVGEQYFGPGTRLTVT.

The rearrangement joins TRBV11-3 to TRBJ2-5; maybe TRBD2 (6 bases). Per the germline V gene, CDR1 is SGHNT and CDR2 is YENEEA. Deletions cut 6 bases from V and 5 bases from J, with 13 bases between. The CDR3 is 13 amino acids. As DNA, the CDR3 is TGTGCCAGCAGGGGGACTTCACTGGAGACCCAGTACTTC. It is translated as CASRGTSLETQYF.

The CDR3 region has the DNA TGTGCCACCAGTGATTCCCGGACTAGCGCAGATACGCAGTATTTT. This gives the protein CATSDSRTSADTQYF. This chain links TRBV24-1 with TRBJ2-3, with TRBD2 matching 9 bases. The CDR3 contains 15 residues. V was clipped by 2 bases and J by 4 bases; unmatched bases: 3. Germline V gene lookup returns CDR1 KGHDR and CDR2 SFDVKD.

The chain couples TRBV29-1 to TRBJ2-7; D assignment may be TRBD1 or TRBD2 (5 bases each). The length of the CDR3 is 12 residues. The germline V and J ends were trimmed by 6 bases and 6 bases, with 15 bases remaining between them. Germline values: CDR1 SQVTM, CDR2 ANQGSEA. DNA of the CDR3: TGCAGCGTGTCTCCGGGACGACGCGAGCAGTACTTC. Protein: CSVSPGRREQYF.

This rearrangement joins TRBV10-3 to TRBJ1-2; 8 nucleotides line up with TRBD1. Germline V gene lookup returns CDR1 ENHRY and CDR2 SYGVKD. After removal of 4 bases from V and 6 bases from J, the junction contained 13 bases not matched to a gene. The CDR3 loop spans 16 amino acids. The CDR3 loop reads CAISVLRGQELNGYTF. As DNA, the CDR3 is TGTGCCATCAGTGTTCTACGGGGACAGGAGCTAAATGGCTACACCTTC.